This T cell receptor (beta chain) was retrieved from a study of T cell responses to AZD1222 COVID-19 vaccine. The V end lost 6 bases, the J end lost 3 bases, and 12 bases lay between the germline ends. Germline V CDR1 and CDR2: SQVTM, ANQGSEA. The CDR3 contains 13 residues. The repertoire was sequenced with immunoSEQ multiplex PCR; TCRdb's copy has only in-frame clones and lacks some. Counted here are more than 85,000 clones, roughly nine tenths occurring once; the ten biggest clones make up approximately 15%. V usage is TRBV29-1 and J usage is TRBJ1-5, with D uncertain. The sequence came from an adult in good health. Sequenced here: peripheral blood, sampled on day 0 of AZD1222 vaccination. CDR3 sequence (DNA): TGCAGCGTCCTAGACGGTATCAATCAGCCCCAGCATTTT. This gives the protein CSVLDGINQPQHF. Variable domain in full (rest from reference TRBV29-1 and TRBJ1-5): SAVISQKPSRDICQRGTSLTIQCQVDSQVTMMFWYRQQPGQSLTLIATANQGSEATYESGFVIDKFPISRPNLTFSTLTVSNMSPEDSSIYLCSVLDGINQPQHFGDGTRLSIL.